What follows are 8 T cell receptor beta chains derived from one specimen sequenced in a study of blood T cell repertoires in COVID-19. Clones were sequenced by immunoSEQ multiplex PCR, and TCRdb holds only the in-frame ones, with some missing. The table lists 150,000 to 250,000 clones, roughly 82% of them singletons. Input material: PBMCs or T cells enriched from blood (not recorded which). All receptors derive from a man aged 35 to 55 who had recovered from COVID-19.

V is TRBV10-3 and J is TRBJ2-1, with TRBD2 identical over 8 bases. With V trimmed by 0 bases and J by 4 bases, 2 bases remained unmatched. CDR3 length: 15 amino acids. The germline CDR1 and CDR2 sequences are ENHRY and SYGVKD. Here the CDR3 DNA reads TGTGCCATCAGTGAGTCCCGGGGGGGGTACAATGAGCAGTTCTTC. It specifies CAISESRGGYNEQFF.

About this clone itself: Different DNA sequences within this sample yield the same CDR3. The chain uses TRBV29-1 and TRBJ2-7; 8 bases fit TRBD1. Per germline, CDR1 SQVTM and CDR2 ANQGSEA. Germline trimming cut 6 bases from V and 5 bases from J; bases unmatched to any gene: 6. The CDR3 contains 12 residues. Here the CDR3 reads CSVRTGSHEQYF. The DNA for the CDR3 is TGCAGCGTCCGGACAGGGTCACACGAGCAGTACTTC.

The chain uses TRBV2 and TRBJ1-4; D gene uncertain. Trimming took 4 bases from V and 5 from J, leaving 14 bases between them. The CDR3 is 15 amino acids. Germline V CDR1 and CDR2: SNHLY, FYNNEI. This CDR3 is CASSVGGGENEKLFF. Here the CDR3 DNA reads TGTGCCAGCAGTGTGGGAGGAGGAGAAAATGAAAAACTGTTTTTT.

This chain links TRBV28 with TRBJ1-1; D might be TRBD1 (6 bases). CDR1 MDHEN and CDR2 SYDVKM come from the germline V gene. The CDR3 is 15 residues long. The V end was cut by 6 bases, the J end by 3 bases, with 17 bases between. The CDR3 DNA is TGTGCCAGCAGCCGACCGGGGGGGCGGGACACTGAAGCTTTCTTT. Its translation: CASSRPGGRDTEAFF.

The chain carries TRBV7-6 and TRBJ2-2; 8 bases agree with TRBD2. The CDR3 is made up of 16 amino acids. Germline CDR1 reads SGHVS; CDR2 reads FNYEAQ. V gave up 3 bases and J gave up 6 bases; unmatched junction bases: 9. The CDR3 DNA is TGTGCCAGCAGCTTGATTTGGGCGGGAGGTTCCGGGGAGCTGTTTTTT. It encodes CASSLIWAGGSGELFF.

This clone appeared once. The chain combines TRBV5-5 with TRBJ2-1; 13 positions agree with TRBD2. The CDR3 length is 16 residues. After removal of 4 bases from V and 10 bases from J, the junction contained 11 bases not matched to a gene. Germline values: CDR1 SGHKS, CDR2 YYEKEE (reference sequence). DNA of the CDR3: TGTGCCAGCAGCCCGGGGGGGACTAGCGGGAAATACGAGCAGTTCTTC. Residues: CASSPGGTSGKYEQFF.

The gene calls are TRBV6-6 and TRBJ2-1; D uncertain. Looked up from germline, CDR1 is MNHNY and CDR2 is SVGAGI (reference sequence). The V and J ends lost 8 bases and 8 bases respectively, with 22 bases between them. CDR3 length: 15 residues. CDR3 nucleotide sequence: TGTGCCAGCCGGATCTCTATTACGACAACGGATGAGCAGTTCTTC. This codes for CASRISITTTDEQFF.

V gene TRBV4-3 combines with J gene TRBJ2-5, with TRBD1 matching over 8 bases. CDR3 length: 14 amino acids. In germline, CDR1 is LGHNA, CDR2 YSLEER. The junction had 8 bases not matched to a gene; V was cut back by 6 bases and J by 5 bases. The CDR3 is CASSRTGSMETQYF. The CDR3 DNA follows: TGCGCCAGCAGTCGGACAGGGTCGATGGAGACCCAGTACTTC.